This T cell receptor (beta chain) was sequenced in a study of T cells in Graves' hyperthyroidism and ophthalmopathy. Hyperthyroidism was newly diagnosed in patients aged 18 to 65 (duration under 2 months). Germline lookup yields CDR1 MNHEY and CDR2 SMNVEV (reference sequence). The CDR3 contains 14 residues. The V end was cut by 6 bases, the J end by 5 bases, with 15 bases between. General study points: Classification by a 13 V-J model distinguished ophthalmopathy from stable hyperthyroidism.

A word on this clonotype: Antigen unknown.

RNA transcripts provided the source from which TCR beta CDR3 regions were amplified. First-round RT-PCR with HTBI primers amplified the TCR CDR3 region. TCRdb ran MiXCR on the multiplex PCR reads and lists one entry per CDR3 protein. This sample has some 690,000 distinct CDR3 sequences; around a sixth occur once, and the top ten carry about a sixth. The material sequenced was blood. The source of this sequence is a middle-aged man with Graves' hyperthyroidism. V usage is TRBV27 and J usage is TRBJ2-3, with TRBD2 as a possible D gene (6 bases). The CDR3 nucleotides are TGTGCCAGCAGCTGGACTAACAACCAAGATACGCAGTATTTT. This codes for CASSWTNNQDTQYF.